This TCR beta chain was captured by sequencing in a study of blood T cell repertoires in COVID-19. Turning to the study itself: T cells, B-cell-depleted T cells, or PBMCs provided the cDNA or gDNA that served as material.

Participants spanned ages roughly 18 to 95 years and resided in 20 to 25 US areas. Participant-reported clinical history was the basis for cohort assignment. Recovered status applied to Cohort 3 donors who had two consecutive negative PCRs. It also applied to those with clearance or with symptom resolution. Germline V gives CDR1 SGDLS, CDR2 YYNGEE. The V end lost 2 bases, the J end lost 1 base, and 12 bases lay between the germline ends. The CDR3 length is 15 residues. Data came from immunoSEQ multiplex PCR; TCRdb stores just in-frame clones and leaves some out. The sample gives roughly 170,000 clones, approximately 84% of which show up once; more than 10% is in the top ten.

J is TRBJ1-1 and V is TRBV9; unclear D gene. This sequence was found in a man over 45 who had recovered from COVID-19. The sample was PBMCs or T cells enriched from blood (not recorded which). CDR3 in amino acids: CASSVVLAGNTEAFF. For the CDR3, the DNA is TGTGCCAGCAGCGTGGTCCTTGCGGGGAACACTGAAGCTTTCTTT.